This entry describes one T cell receptor beta chain. What it recognizes is unknown. Some clones are missing from TCRdb's copy, which holds only in-frame ones; the method was immunoSEQ multiplex PCR. This sample has 75,000 to 95,000 clones, with around 93% found just once. This entry is derived from a study of graft-versus-host responses after intestinal transplantation. Study information: Each of the recipients got a multivisceral, liver-intestinal, or isolated intestinal transplant.

This CDR3 region has 16 residues. Losses at the gene ends were 5 bases for V and 2 bases for J; bases not matched to a gene: 8. Germline lookup yields CDR1 LNHDA and CDR2 SQIVND (reference sequence). The chain carries TRBV19 and TRBJ1-2; 10 bases are a match to TRBD1. The receptor's source is a human donor who was the organ donor for an intestinal transplant. The sample was unstimulated CD4+ T cells sorted from spleen or lymph node cells, taken before transplant. The CDR3 DNA is TGTGCCAGTAGTGCCGGGACAGGGGTAGTCAACTATGGCTACACCTTC. Residues: CASSAGTGVVNYGYTF. The variable domain in full, completed from reference TRBV19 and TRBJ1-2, reads DGGITQSPKYLFRKEGQNVTLSCEQNLNHDAMYWYRQDPGQGLRLIYYSQIVNDFQKGDIAEGYSVSREKKESFPLTVTSAQKNPTAFYLCASSAGTGVVNYGYTFGSGTRLTVV.